One and the same sample provided the 20 T cell receptor beta chains below, sequenced in a study of T-cell memory formation after mild COVID-19. TCRdb analysed the 5' RACE reads with MiXCR anew, one entry per CDR3 protein. The table lists tens of thousands of distinct CDR3 sequences, around a quarter of them singletons, with 40% to 45% in the top ten. Sequences were obtained from PBMCs or a T cell subset sorted from them (not recorded which). The receptor source for this set is a young man who had mild COVID-19 (a few samples of this study predate the infection). Cell type and time point are not known.

The genes are TRBV19 and TRBJ2-2, with 7 positions matching TRBD1. V trimming: 4 bases; J trimming: 4 bases; junction bases outside the gene matches: 6. CDR3 length: 15 amino acids. CDR1 and CDR2 from the germline V gene are LNHDA and SQIVND (reference sequence). The CDR3 sequence: CASSNTGVSTGELFF. For the CDR3, the DNA is TGTGCCAGTAGTAACACAGGGGTTAGCACCGGGGAGCTGTTTTTT.

The chain has TRBV4-3 and TRBJ2-3; D call uncertain. CDR1 is LGHNA, CDR2 YSLEER, per germline. Trimming took off 4 bases at V and 3 bases at J, with 14 bases between the two ends. The CDR3 contains 15 residues. The CDR3 DNA is TGCGCCAGCAGCCGAGGCCCACTGGAGACAGATACGCAGTATTTT. This encodes CASSRGPLETDTQYF.

This clonotype was seen a few times. The rearrangement links TRBV5-4 to TRBJ2-3, with D hard to call. The CDR3 consists of 16 residues. V shed 4 bases and J shed 3 bases, with 18 bases lying between them. The germline CDR1 and CDR2 sequences are SGHNT and YYREEE (reference sequence). The chain's CDR3 is CASSPKPGPSTDTQYF. CDR3 in DNA: TGTGCCAGCAGCCCGAAGCCGGGTCCCAGTACAGATACGCAGTATTTT.

This chain connects TRBV29-1 to TRBJ1-2, with D possibly TRBD1 on 6 matching bases. This CDR3 region has 12 residues. Trimming removed 4 bases from V and 4 bases from J, with 10 bases in between. Germline V CDR1 and CDR2: SQVTM, ANQGSEA. In DNA form, the CDR3 reads TGCAGCGTTGTGACAGGCGGCTATGGCTACACCTTC. Amino acid sequence: CSVVTGGYGYTF.

The V call is TRBV4-2, the J call TRBJ2-3; 9 nucleotides match TRBD1. V lost 4 bases, J lost 0 bases, and 2 bases stayed unmatched. The CDR3 totals 15 residues. Germline-derived CDR1 and CDR2 are LGHNA and YNFKEQ. The CDR3 is CASSLGTGSTDTQYF. The CDR3 nucleotides read TGTGCCAGCAGCCTAGGGACAGGGAGCACAGATACGCAGTATTTT.

The chain links TRBV20-1 to TRBJ2-7; maybe TRBD2 (6 bases). CDR1 and CDR2 (germline): DFQATT, SNEGSKA (reference sequence). This CDR3 is 17 amino acids long. V was clipped by 2 bases and J by 0 bases, with 20 bases between them. The CDR3 DNA reads TGCAGTGCTAGACACTTAACTTTGGGGACTTTCTCCTACGAGCAGTACGTC. This encodes CSARHLTLGTFSYEQYV.

This clonotype occurred a few times. The chain combines TRBV25-1 with TRBJ2-1; TRBD2 is a possible D gene (5 bases). This CDR3 spans 15 amino acids. V lost 3 bases and J 6 bases, leaving 15 bases between the germline ends. Germline loops: CDR1 MGHDK, CDR2 SYGVNS. CDR3 nucleotides: TGTGCCAGCAGTGACTACCGAGGACTGACCAATGAGCAGTTCTTC. Translation gives CASSDYRGLTNEQFF.

Many counts were recorded for this clonotype. The chain links TRBV25-1 to TRBJ2-7; D unclear. V was pared by 1 base and J by 0 bases, with 7 bases between. CDR1 and CDR2 (germline): MGHDK, SYGVNS. The CDR3 extends over 14 amino acids. DNA for the CDR3: TGTGCCAGCAGTGAATGGGCAAGCTCCTACGAGCAGTACTTC. This codes for CASSEWASSYEQYF.

This chain links TRBV4-1 with TRBJ2-2; maybe TRBD2 (5 bases). Germline CDR1 reads MGHRA; CDR2 reads YSYEKL. Trimming cost V 0 bases and J 5 bases, with 10 bases left between them. The CDR3 sequence is 15 residues long. CDR3 coding DNA: TGCGCCAGCAGCCAAGAAGAGGGCACAACCGGGGAGCTGTTTTTT. Protein product: CASSQEEGTTGELFF.

This clonotype appeared a few times. The rearrangement links TRBV19 to TRBJ2-7; D unresolved. V was cut by 0 bases and J by 0 bases, with 3 bases left in between. The CDR3 covers 13 residues. Germline V CDR1 and CDR2: LNHDA, SQIVND (reference sequence). The CDR3 loop reads CASSIEASYEQYF. The CDR3 DNA is TGTGCCAGTAGTATAGAGGCCTCCTACGAGCAGTACTTC.

This clonotype was seen only once. The rearrangement links TRBV10-1 to TRBJ2-7, with 7 bases lining up with TRBD1. This CDR3 has 14 amino acids. The germline gives CDR1 WNHNN, CDR2 SYGVQD (reference sequence). The ends lost 0 bases at V and 4 bases at J; junction bases unmatched: 3. CDR3: CASSESTGVYEQYF. As DNA, the CDR3 is TGCGCCAGCAGTGAGTCTACAGGGGTATACGAGCAGTACTTC.

The V gene is TRBV19, the J gene TRBJ2-7, with D perhaps matching TRBD1 or TRBD2 (5 bases each). This CDR3 spans 16 amino acids. Germline CDR1 reads LNHDA; CDR2 reads SQIVND (reference sequence). V shed 1 base and J shed 3 bases, with 16 bases lying between them. CDR3: CASSIALGDGFYEQYV. The CDR3 DNA reads as TGTGCCAGTAGTATAGCCTTGGGGGACGGATTCTACGAGCAGTACGTC.

V gene TRBV4-2 combines with J gene TRBJ2-5; D is ambiguous. Trimming left V 5 bases short and J 1 base short, with 11 bases between. Per the germline V gene, CDR1 is LGHNA and CDR2 is YNFKEQ. The CDR3 is 14 residues long. CDR3 residues: CASSYQDTQETQYF. The DNA of the CDR3 is TGTGCCAGCAGCTACCAGGATACCCAAGAGACCCAGTACTTC.

This rearrangement joins TRBV4-1 to TRBJ2-3; 8 bases fit TRBD2. V dropped 5 bases and J dropped 2; count of bases not matched to a gene: 6. This CDR3 contains 15 residues. Germline CDR1 and CDR2: MGHRA and YSYEKL. CDR3 amino acids: CASSYRGGLTDTQYF. In DNA, the CDR3 is TGCGCCAGCAGCTATCGCGGGGGGCTCACAGATACGCAGTATTTT.

The chain is built from TRBV6-6 and TRBJ2-7; D is undetermined. The length of the CDR3 is 14 residues. With 5 bases removed from V and 5 bases from J, the gap between germline ends came to 16 bases. Germline V gene lookup returns CDR1 MNHNY and CDR2 SVGAGI (reference sequence). The CDR3 region has the DNA TGTGCCAGCAGTGCACTCGGGCCACCGCACGAGCAGTACGTC. Translated: CASSALGPPHEQYV.

Only a few counts were recorded for this clonotype. The chain is built from TRBV14 and TRBJ2-3, with D perhaps matching TRBD2 (5 bases). Germline V gene data show CDR1 as SGHDN and CDR2 as FVKESK. The CDR3 sequence is 19 residues long. Trimming shortened V by 4 bases and J by 1 base, and 24 bases separated the two germline ends. The CDR3 DNA reads TGTGCCAGCAGCCCACTCGAGAGGAGGCTCGGGGAAGGCACAGATACGCAGTATTTT. Translated, it gives CASSPLERRLGEGTDTQYF.

The V gene is TRBV6-5, the J gene TRBJ1-1, with D unresolved. This CDR3 comprises 14 residues. The germline V gene encodes CDR1 MNHEY and CDR2 SVGAGI. Trimming took off 5 bases at V and 4 bases at J, with 14 bases between the two ends. The CDR3 reads CASSGLGPITEAFF. DNA for the CDR3: TGTGCCAGCAGTGGCCTAGGGCCGATCACTGAAGCTTTCTTT.

V usage is TRBV5-1 and J usage is TRBJ2-5, with 8 bases aligning to TRBD1. V was clipped by 4 bases and J by 1 base; unmatched bases: 3. CDR1 is SGHRS and CDR2 is YFSETQ in the germline V gene. The CDR3 is made up of 14 amino acids. CDR3 amino acids: CASSGGTGQETQYF. CDR3 coding DNA: TGCGCCAGCAGCGGGGGGACAGGCCAAGAGACCCAGTACTTC.

This clonotype was recorded many times. V usage is TRBV7-9 and J usage is TRBJ2-5; D is undetermined. The germline V gene has CDR1 SEHNR and CDR2 FQNEAQ (reference sequence). The CDR3 has 14 amino acids. V lost 5 bases to trimming and J lost 2 bases, with 12 bases between them. DNA of the CDR3: TGTGCCAGCAGCGGCCCGGTAGTTCAAGAGACCCAGTACTTC. Its translation is CASSGPVVQETQYF.

V usage is TRBV7-9 and J usage is TRBJ1-1; D call uncertain. Trimming stripped 9 bases from V and 0 bases from J, with 8 bases between. The CDR3 covers 12 residues. Germline loops: CDR1 SEHNR, CDR2 FQNEAQ (reference sequence). The DNA for the CDR3 is TGTGCCAGGACGACCTTGAACACTGAAGCTTTCTTT. Its translation is CARTTLNTEAFF. Full variable domain (rest looked up from reference TRBV7-9 and TRBJ1-1): DTGVSQNPRHKITKRGQNVTFRCDPISEHNRLYWYRQTLGQGPEFLTYFQNEAQLEKSRLLSDRFSAERPKGSFSTLEIQRTEQGDSAMYLCARTTLNTEAFFGQGTRLTVV.